The entry that follows covers one TCR beta chain sequence. Its target is unknown. Time point noted: patch test 1, 2 weeks after DPC sensitization. Noted treatment: therapeutic diphenylcyclopropenone sensitization with weekly scalp DPC. Someone pulled total RNA out of unfractionated whole blood. The V gene end was trimmed by 8 bases and the J gene end by 0 bases; junction bases not matched to a gene: 3. From germline, CDR1 is MDHEN and CDR2 SYDVKM. The CDR3 is 14 residues long. TCRdb re-derived calls from the RACE reads in MiXCR, one entry per CDR3 protein. The repertoire holds 150,000 to 200,000 distinct CDR3 sequences, with about a fifth as singletons. This sample was taken from a study of human T cells and chemical hapten exposure. Findings and limits, study-wide: There was a positive correlation between PT1 expanded TCR counts and patch test score.

The chain links TRBV28 to TRBJ2-1; 8 nucleotides line up with TRBD2. The input for sequencing was whole blood, taken in connection with sensitization to the hapten diphenylcyclopropenone (DPC). The TCR comes from a woman aged 45-65 years with alopecia areata. Some clones in this sample may be carry-over from other donors' samples. The CDR3 region is CASRSGSSYNEQFF. The CDR3 nucleotides read TGTGCCAGCCGAAGCGGGAGCTCCTACAATGAGCAGTTCTTC.